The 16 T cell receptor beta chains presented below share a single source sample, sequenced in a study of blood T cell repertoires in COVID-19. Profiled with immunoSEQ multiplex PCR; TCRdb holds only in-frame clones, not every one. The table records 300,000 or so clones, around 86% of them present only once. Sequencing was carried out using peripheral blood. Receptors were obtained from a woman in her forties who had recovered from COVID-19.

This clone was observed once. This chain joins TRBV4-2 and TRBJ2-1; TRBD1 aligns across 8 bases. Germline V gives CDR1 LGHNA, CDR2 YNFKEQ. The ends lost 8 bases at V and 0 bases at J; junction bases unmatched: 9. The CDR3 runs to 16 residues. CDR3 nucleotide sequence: TGTGCCAGCGCCCGGCAGGGGGCTAGCTCCTACAATGAGCAGTTCTTC. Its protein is CASARQGASSYNEQFF.

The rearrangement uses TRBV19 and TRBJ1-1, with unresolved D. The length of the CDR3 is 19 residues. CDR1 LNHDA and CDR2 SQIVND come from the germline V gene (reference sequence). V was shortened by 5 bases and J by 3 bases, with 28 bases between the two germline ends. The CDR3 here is CASSVRGYVTPGMYTEAFF. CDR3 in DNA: TGTGCCAGTAGTGTCCGTGGATACGTAACGCCGGGGATGTACACTGAAGCTTTCTTT. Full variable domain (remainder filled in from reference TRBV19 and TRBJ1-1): DGGITQSPKYLFRKEGQNVTLSCEQNLNHDAMYWYRQDPGQGLRLIYYSQIVNDFQKGDIAEGYSVSREKKESFPLTVTSAQKNPTAFYLCASSVRGYVTPGMYTEAFFGQGTRLTVV.

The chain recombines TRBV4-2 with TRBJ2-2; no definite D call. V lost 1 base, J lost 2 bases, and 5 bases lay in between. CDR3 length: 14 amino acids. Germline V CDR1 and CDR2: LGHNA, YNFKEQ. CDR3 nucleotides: TGTGCCAGCAGCCAAGCAGGAAACACCGGGGAGCTGTTTTTT. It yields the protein CASSQAGNTGELFF.

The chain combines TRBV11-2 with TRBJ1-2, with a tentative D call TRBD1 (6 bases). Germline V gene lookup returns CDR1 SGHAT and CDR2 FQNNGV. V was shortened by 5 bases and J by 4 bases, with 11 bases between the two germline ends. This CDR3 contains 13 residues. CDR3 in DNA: TGTGCCAGCAGCCCCGACAGGAGCTATGGCTACACCTTC. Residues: CASSPDRSYGYTF.

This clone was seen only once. This CDR3 reads CASSLRQGASIYF. CDR3 bases: TGTGCCAGCAGCTTAAGACAAGGGGCGAGCATATATTTT. The chain couples TRBV7-2 to TRBJ1-3; D possibly corresponds to TRBD1 (5 bases). Germline CDR1 and CDR2: SGHTA and FQGNSA. CDR3 length: 13 residues. Trimming took 2 bases from V and 12 from J, leaving 14 bases between them.

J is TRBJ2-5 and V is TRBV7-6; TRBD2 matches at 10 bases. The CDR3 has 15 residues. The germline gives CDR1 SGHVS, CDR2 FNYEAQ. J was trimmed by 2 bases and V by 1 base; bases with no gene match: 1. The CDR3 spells CASSLGTSGQETQYF. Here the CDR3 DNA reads TGTGCCAGCAGCTTAGGGACTAGCGGACAAGAGACCCAGTACTTC.

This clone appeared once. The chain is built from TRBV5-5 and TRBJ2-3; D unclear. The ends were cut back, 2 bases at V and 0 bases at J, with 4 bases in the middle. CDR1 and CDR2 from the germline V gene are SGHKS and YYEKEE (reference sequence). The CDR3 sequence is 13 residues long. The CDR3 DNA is TGTGCCAGCAGCTTCAGGAGCACAGATACGCAGTATTTT. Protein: CASSFRSTDTQYF.

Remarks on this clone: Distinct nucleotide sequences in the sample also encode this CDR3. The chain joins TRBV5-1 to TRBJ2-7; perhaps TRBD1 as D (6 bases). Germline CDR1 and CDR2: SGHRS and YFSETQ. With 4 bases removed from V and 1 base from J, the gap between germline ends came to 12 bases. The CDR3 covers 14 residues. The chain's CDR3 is CASSLGAGSYEQYF. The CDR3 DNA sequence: TGCGCCAGCAGCCTGGGGGCAGGTTCCTACGAGCAGTACTTC.

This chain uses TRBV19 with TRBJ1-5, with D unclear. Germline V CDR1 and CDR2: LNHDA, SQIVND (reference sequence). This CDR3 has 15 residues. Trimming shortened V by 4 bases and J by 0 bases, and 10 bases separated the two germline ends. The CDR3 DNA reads TGTGCCAGTAGTACCCCGAGACTTAGCAATCAGCCCCAGCATTTT. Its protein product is CASSTPRLSNQPQHF.

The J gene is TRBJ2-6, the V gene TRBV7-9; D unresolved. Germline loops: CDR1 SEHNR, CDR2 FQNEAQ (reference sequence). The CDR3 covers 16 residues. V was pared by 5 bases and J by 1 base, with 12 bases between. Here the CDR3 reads CASSTQDGSGANVLTF. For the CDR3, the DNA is TGTGCCAGCAGCACCCAAGACGGGTCTGGGGCCAACGTCCTGACTTTC.

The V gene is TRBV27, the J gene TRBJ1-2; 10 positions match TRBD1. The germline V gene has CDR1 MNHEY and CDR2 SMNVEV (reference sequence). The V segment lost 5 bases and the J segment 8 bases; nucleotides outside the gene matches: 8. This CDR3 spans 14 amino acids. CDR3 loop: CASSPGTGVGGYTF. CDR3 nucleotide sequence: TGTGCCAGCAGTCCCGGGACAGGGGTTGGGGGCTACACCTTC.

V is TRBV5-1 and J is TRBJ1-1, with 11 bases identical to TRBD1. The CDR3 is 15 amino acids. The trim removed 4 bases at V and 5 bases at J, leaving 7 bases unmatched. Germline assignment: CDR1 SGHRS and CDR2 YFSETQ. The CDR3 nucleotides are TGCGCCAGCAGCGTTACCGGGACAGGGGGGACTGAAGCTTTCTTT. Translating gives CASSVTGTGGTEAFF.

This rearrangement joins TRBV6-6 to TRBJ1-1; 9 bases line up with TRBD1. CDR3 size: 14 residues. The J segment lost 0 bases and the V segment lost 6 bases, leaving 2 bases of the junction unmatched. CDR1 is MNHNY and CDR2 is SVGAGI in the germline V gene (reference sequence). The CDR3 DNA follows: TGTGCCAGCAGCTGGGACAGGGTGAACACTGAAGCTTTCTTT. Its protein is CASSWDRVNTEAFF.

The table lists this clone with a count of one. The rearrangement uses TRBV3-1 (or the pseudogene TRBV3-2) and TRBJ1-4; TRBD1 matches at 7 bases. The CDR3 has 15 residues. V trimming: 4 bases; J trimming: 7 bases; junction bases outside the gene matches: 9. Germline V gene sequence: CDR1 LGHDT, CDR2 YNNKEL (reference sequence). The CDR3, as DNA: TGTGCCAGCAGCCCGGGGACAGTGAGTTTTGAAAAACTGTTTTTT. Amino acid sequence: CASSPGTVSFEKLFF.

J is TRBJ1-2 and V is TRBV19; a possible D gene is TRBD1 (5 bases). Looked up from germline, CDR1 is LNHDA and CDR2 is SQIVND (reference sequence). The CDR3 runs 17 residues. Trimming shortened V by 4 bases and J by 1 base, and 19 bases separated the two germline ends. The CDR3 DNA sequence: TGTGCCAGTAGTACCCCACAGGCCCGTAGTTTTAACTATGGCTACACCTTC. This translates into CASSTPQARSFNYGYTF.

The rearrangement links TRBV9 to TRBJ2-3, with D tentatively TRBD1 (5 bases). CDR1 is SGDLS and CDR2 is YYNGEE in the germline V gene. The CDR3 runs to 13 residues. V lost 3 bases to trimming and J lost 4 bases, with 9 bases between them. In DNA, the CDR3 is TGTGCCAGCAGCGCCTCAGGGTCAGATACGCAGTATTTT. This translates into CASSASGSDTQYF.